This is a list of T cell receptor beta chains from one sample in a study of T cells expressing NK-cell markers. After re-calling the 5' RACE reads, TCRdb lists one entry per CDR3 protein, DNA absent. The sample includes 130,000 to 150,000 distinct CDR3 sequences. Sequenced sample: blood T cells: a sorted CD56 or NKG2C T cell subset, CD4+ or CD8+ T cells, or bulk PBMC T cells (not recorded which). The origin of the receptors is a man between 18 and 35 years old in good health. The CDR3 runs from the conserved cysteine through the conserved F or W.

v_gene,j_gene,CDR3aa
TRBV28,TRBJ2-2,CASSLVGVDANTGELFF
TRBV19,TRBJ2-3,CASTPTGGLFADTQYF
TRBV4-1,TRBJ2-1,CASSQHLAGGVNEQFF
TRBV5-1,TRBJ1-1,CASSAGAKKNTEAFF
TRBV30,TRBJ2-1,CAWSVTSGRNEQFF
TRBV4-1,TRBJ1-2,CASSQDFGRGYGYTF
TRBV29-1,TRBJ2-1,CSVEGYKSYNEQFF
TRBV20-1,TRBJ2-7,CSAKRVRTGGNYEQYF
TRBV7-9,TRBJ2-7,CASSLTPKDYEQYF
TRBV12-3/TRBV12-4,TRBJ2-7,CASSFPQGGLSYEQYF
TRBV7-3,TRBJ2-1,CASSLTGLAGANEQFF
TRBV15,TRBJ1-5,CATGQLNQPQHF
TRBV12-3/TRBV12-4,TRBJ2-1,CASSLWGQGYNEQFF
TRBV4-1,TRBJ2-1,CASSQTRGEQFF
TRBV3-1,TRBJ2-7,CASSITGSPYEQYF
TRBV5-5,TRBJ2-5,CASSEGLLQETQYF
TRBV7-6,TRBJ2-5,CASSLVAGYQETQYF
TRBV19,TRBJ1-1,CASSLRVLNTEAFF
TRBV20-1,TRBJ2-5,CSARVGSGKYQETQYF
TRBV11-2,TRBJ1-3,CASSLFPVPRVSGNTIYF
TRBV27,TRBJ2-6,CASSTGTGAVGANVLTF
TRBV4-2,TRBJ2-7,CASSQGTGHYEQYF
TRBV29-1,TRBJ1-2,CSVVLRQENYGYTF
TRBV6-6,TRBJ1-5,CASSYSGPQHF
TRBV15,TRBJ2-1,CATSSAIAGGPDEQFF
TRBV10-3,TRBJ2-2,CAISSTSTGELFF
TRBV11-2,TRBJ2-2,CASRHGRTRDTGELFF
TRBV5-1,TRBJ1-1,CASSLEDRLNTEAFF
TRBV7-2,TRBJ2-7,CASNSGHPYEQYF
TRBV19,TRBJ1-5,CASSALSGTDSNQPQHF
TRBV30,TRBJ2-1,CAWKGTSGRNGAEQFF
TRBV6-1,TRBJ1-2,CASSELGQGTNYGYTF
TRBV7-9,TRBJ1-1,CASSNAGGNTEAFF
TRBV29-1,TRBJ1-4,CSVEGGYNEKLFF
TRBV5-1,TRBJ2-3,CASSEGLPLGTDTQYF
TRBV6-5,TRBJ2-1,CASSYQGVHNEQFF
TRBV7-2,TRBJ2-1,CASSLVGSEVYNEQFF